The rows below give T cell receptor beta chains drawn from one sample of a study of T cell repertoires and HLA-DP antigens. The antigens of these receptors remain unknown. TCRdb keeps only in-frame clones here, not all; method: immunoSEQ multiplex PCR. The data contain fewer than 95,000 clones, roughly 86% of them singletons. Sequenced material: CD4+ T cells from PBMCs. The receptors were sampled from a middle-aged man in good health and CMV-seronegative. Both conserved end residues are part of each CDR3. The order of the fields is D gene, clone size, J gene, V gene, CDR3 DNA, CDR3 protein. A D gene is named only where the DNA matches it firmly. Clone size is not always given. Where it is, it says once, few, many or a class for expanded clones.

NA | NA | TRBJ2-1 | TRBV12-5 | TGTGCTAGTGGTTTATGGAATGAGCAGTTCTTC | CASGLWNEQFF
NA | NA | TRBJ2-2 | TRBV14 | TGTGCCAGTGCCCGGACGGTCGGGGAGCTGTTTTTT | CASARTVGELFF
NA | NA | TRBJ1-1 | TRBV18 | TGTGCCAGCTCACCACACAACGAATTGAACACTGAAGCTTTCTTT | CASSPHNELNTEAFF
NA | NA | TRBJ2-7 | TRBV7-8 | TGTGCCAGCAGCTTAGGGGGACTGACGGATTTC | CASSLGGLTDF
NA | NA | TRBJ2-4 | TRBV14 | TGTGCCAGCAGCCAAGATACATTAAACATTCAGTACTTC | CASSQDTLNIQYF
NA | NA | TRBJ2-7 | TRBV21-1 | TGTGCCAGCAGTGGGGGACTTTGCGAGCAGTACTTC | CASSGGLCEQYF
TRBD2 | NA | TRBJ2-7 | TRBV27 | TGTGCCAGCAGGCCTAGCGGCTCCTACGAGCAGTACTTC | CASRPSGSYEQYF
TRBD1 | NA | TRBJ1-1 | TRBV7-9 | TGTGCCAGCAGCTTAGGAGGGGGCAACACTGAAGCTTTCTTT | CASSLGGGNTEAFF
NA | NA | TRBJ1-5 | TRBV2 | TGTGCCAGCAGTGAAAGGGCCCCTGCAGTCAGCAATCAGCCCCAGCATTTT | CASSERAPAVSNQPQHF
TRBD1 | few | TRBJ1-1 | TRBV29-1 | TGCAGCGTGGATGGACAGGGGAACACTGAAGCTTTCTTT | CSVDGQGNTEAFF
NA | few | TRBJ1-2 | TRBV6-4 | TGTGCCAGGGTAGGGGACCCGGCCTACTATGGCTACACCTTC | CARVGDPAYYGYTF
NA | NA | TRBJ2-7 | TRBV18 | TGTGCCAGCTCACCTCTCCGAGGCGAGGGCGAGCAGTACTTC | CASSPLRGEGEQYF
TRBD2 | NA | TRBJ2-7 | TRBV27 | TGTGCCAGCAGTTTCAACGGGGGGGGGTACGAGCAGTACTTC | CASSFNGGGYEQYF
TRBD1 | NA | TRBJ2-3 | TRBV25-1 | TGTGCCAGCACCCAGACAGGGTGGCCAGATACGCAGTATTTT | CASTQTGWPDTQYF
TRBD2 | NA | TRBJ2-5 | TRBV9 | TGTGCCAGCAGCGTAGGGAGTAGCGGGCGAGAGACCCAGTACTTC | CASSVGSSGRETQYF
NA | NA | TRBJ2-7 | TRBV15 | TGTGCCACCAGCAGAGATCCAGGGTTCGAGCAGTACTTC | CATSRDPGFEQYF
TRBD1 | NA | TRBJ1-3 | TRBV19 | TGTGCCTCTACGACAGGGGCCGACTCTGGAAACACCATATATTTT | CASTTGADSGNTIYF
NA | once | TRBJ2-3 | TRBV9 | TGTGCCAGCAGCGTCACTACGAACGGTCCAGATACGCAGTATTTT | CASSVTTNGPDTQYF
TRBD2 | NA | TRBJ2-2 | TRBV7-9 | TGTGCCAGCAGCTTAGCCTTAGCGGGATTAGACACCGGGGAGCTGTTTTTT | CASSLALAGLDTGELFF
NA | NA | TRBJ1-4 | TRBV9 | TGTGCCAGCAGCGTAGGACCTACCGGGACCGGAAAACTGTTTTTT | CASSVGPTGTGKLFF
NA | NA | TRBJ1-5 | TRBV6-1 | TGTGCCAGCAGTGCCGATCAGCCCCAGCATTTT | CASSADQPQHF
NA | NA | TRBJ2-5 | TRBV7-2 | TGTGCCAGCAGCTTAGGGGCGACTCTAGGTGGCCAGTACTTC | CASSLGATLGGQYF
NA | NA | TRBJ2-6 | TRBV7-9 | TGTGCCAGCAGCTTTGGTGGGGGCGGTGGGGCCAACGTCCTGACTTTC | CASSFGGGGGANVLTF
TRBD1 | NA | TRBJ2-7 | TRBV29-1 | TGCAGCGTTGAATTGGTGACAGGGGCCTCCTACGAGCAGTACTTC | CSVELVTGASYEQYF
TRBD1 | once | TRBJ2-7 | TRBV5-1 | TGCGCCAGCAGCTTGGACAGGGGGCAGAGAGAGCAGTACTTC | CASSLDRGQREQYF
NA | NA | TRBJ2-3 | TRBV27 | TGTGCCAGCAGCCATAAACTCGTCCTCACAGATACGCAGTATTTT | CASSHKLVLTDTQYF
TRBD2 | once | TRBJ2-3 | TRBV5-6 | TGTGCCAGCAGCTTGTTTGCGACTAGCGGGGGAGATACGCAGTATTTT | CASSLFATSGGDTQYF
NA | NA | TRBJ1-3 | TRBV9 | TGTGCCAGCAGCGTCTCCGACACCCGCTCTGGAAACACCATATATTTT | CASSVSDTRSGNTIYF
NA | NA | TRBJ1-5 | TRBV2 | TGTGCCAGCAGTGATATTAATCAGCCCCAGCATTTT | CASSDINQPQHF
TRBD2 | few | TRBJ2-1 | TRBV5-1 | TGCGCCAGCAGCTCCCCCCTGAGCGGGGGGGTGGTGAATGAGCAGTTCTTC | CASSSPLSGGVVNEQFF
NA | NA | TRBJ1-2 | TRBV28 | TGTGCCAGCAGTTCTTACAGGGTGGCGTACTATGGCTACACCTTC | CASSSYRVAYYGYTF
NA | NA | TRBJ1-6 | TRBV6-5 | TGTGCCAGCAGCTACTGGGGAAATAATTCACCCCTCCACTTT | CASSYWGNNSPLHF